Listed below are T cell receptor beta chains from one sample, sequenced in a study of OX40 agonist ivuxolimab in advanced cancers. TCRdb's copy holds only in-frame clones and misses some; the assay was immunoSEQ multiplex PCR. Among roughly 42,000 clones listed, approximately 86% were seen once. This material consisted of CD4+ or CD8+ T cells sorted from blood, taken in a trial of the OX40 agonist ivuxolimab. These receptors all come from an adult with an advanced solid tumor such as melanoma, head and neck, liver or kidney cancer. Both conserved end residues are part of each CDR3. A D gene is named only where the DNA matches it firmly. Clone size is stated in some rows and not others, as once, few, many or a class when expanded.

CDR3aa	CDR3nt	j_gene	v_gene	abundance	d_gene
CASSPRKRGEETQYF	TGTGCCAGCAGTCCCCGAAAAAGGGGGGAAGAGACCCAGTACTTC	TRBJ2-5	TRBV28	.	.
CASSTRDPSYTEAFF	TGTGCCAGCAGTACCCGGGACCCGAGTTACACTGAAGCTTTCTTT	TRBJ1-1	TRBV27	.	.
CAWGDTGDEQFF	TGTGCCTGGGGGGACACTGGCGATGAGCAGTTCTTC	TRBJ2-1	TRBV30	.	.
CASSLSGGAGETQYF	TGTGCCAGCAGTCTCAGCGGGGGGGCAGGGGAGACCCAGTACTTC	TRBJ2-5	TRBV27	.	TRBD2
CASLYSARTEAFF	TGTGCCAGTCTTTACAGCGCGAGGACTGAAGCTTTCTTT	TRBJ1-1	TRBV6-5	.	.
CASSSGTSGIYEQYF	TGCGCCAGCAGCTCCGGGACTAGCGGTATCTACGAGCAGTACTTC	TRBJ2-7	TRBV5-1	few	TRBD2
CASSLQGGRTGELFF	TGTGCCAGCAGCTTACAGGGGGGCAGGACCGGGGAGCTGTTTTTT	TRBJ2-2	TRBV7-6	.	.
CASSQETRSNQPQHF	TGCGCCAGCAGCCAAGAAACCAGGAGCAATCAGCCCCAGCATTTT	TRBJ1-5	TRBV4-1	.	.
CAWDRELEQYF	TGTGCCTGGGACAGGGAACTCGAGCAGTACTTC	TRBJ2-7	TRBV30	.	TRBD1
CASSQKVLAGRTDTQYF	TGCGCCAGCAGCCAAAAGGTACTAGCGGGTCGCACAGATACGCAGTATTTT	TRBJ2-3	TRBV4-1	.	TRBD2
CASSALGLTNTGELFF	TGTGCCAGCAGCGCCCTCGGACTAACGAACACCGGGGAGCTGTTTTTT	TRBJ2-2	TRBV9	.	.
CASSLGGTSPLHF	TGTGCCAGCAGCTTGGGGGGAACCTCACCCCTCCACTTT	TRBJ1-6	TRBV5-4	medium-sized	.
CATKRDSDSNQPQHF	TGTGCCACCAAGAGAGACAGTGATAGCAATCAGCCCCAGCATTTT	TRBJ1-5	TRBV15	many	.
CAAEDRGLAGGPDTQYF	TGTGCAGCGGAGGACCGAGGACTAGCGGGAGGGCCAGATACGCAGTATTTT	TRBJ2-3	TRBV2	.	TRBD2
CASSLGPGEYRETQYF	TGTGCCAGCAGCTTAGGCCCTGGGGAGTATCGGGAGACCCAGTACTTC	TRBJ2-5	TRBV7-9	once	.
CASSSGTSGTYEQYF	TGTGCCAGCAGTTCCGGGACTAGCGGAACCTACGAGCAGTACTTC	TRBJ2-7	TRBV27	.	TRBD2
CASSPEQVVYGYTF	TGCGCCAGCAGCCCCGAACAGGTGGTCTATGGCTACACCTTC	TRBJ1-2	TRBV4-1	.	.
CASSALDLDQETQYF	TGTGCCAGTAGTGCCCTGGATCTTGACCAAGAGACCCAGTACTTC	TRBJ2-5	TRBV19	.	.
CASSGQGPLREQFF	TGTGCCAGCAGTGGTCAGGGGCCTCTTAGAGAGCAGTTCTTC	TRBJ2-1	TRBV27	.	.
CASSYPGIEETQYF	TGTGCCAGCAGTTACCCAGGGATTGAAGAGACCCAGTACTTC	TRBJ2-5	TRBV6-5	.	.
CASSLSGGPSRETQYF	TGTGCCAGCAGCTTATCGGGAGGGCCCTCCCGTGAGACCCAGTACTTC	TRBJ2-5	TRBV7-9	once	TRBD2
CASSETTSGKTGGFF	TGTGCCAGCAGTGAAACTACTAGCGGAAAAACGGGAGGGTTCTTC	TRBJ2-1	TRBV6-1	.	TRBD2
CASSLNTEAFF	TGTGCCAGCAGTTTGAACACTGAAGCTTTCTTT	TRBJ1-1	TRBV5-4	.	.
CASIINGTPKPEAFF	TGTGCCAGTATCATCAACGGGACGCCTAAACCTGAAGCTTTCTTT	TRBJ1-1	TRBV19	.	.
CASSQVRVGTEAFF	TGCGCCAGCAGCCAAGTCCGGGTAGGAACTGAAGCTTTCTTT	TRBJ1-1	TRBV4-1	few	.